This is a list of T cell receptor beta chains from one sample in a study of metastatic and nonmetastatic thyroid tumors. TCRdb re-clonotyped the PCR reads via MiXCR. The sample consists of about 4,000 clones, around a fifth of them appearing once. Material: tumor tissue. The receptors originated from a female donor with papillary thyroid cancer or a benign thyroid nodule (not recorded which). Some clones in this sample may be carry-over from other donors' samples. Both conserved end residues are trimmed from each CDR3. Only some rows state a clone size, as once, few, many or a class for expanded clones.

V: TRBV3-1
J: TRBJ1-2
size: medium-sized
CDR3: ASSQLTGTYGYT

V: TRBV28
J: TRBJ2-3
size: NA
CDR3: ASSLGLAGDWTDTQY

V: TRBV5-1
J: TRBJ1-6
size: large
CDR3: ASSFEDSYNSPLH

V: TRBV11-2
J: TRBJ2-1
size: few
CDR3: ASSLGNNEQF

V: TRBV5-5
J: TRBJ1-1
size: medium-sized
CDR3: ASTQGYEAF

V: TRBV28
J: TRBJ2-7
size: many
CDR3: ASSSQTSGTRYEQY

V: TRBV4-2
J: TRBJ2-1
size: NA
CDR3: ASSQDGTENNEQF

V: TRBV20-1
J: TRBJ1-5
size: NA
CDR3: SATPGDTHQPQH

V: TRBV20-1
J: TRBJ2-1
size: few
CDR3: SARDRGGSVGRNEQF

V: TRBV27
J: TRBJ1-6
size: few
CDR3: ASSTQGGNSPLH

V: TRBV7-2
J: TRBJ2-5
size: medium-sized
CDR3: ASSLIEKETQY

V: TRBV5-1
J: TRBJ1-1
size: medium-sized
CDR3: ASSQLGDPMNTEAF

V: TRBV7-2
J: TRBJ1-3
size: medium-sized
CDR3: ASSLAQMSSGNTIY

V: TRBV28
J: TRBJ2-7
size: many
CDR3: ASSRSQVLYEQY

V: TRBV29-1
J: TRBJ2-2
size: NA
CDR3: SVKQGGLDTGELF

V: TRBV15
J: TRBJ2-5
size: NA
CDR3: ATSPRGESGETQY

V: TRBV30
J: TRBJ2-1
size: NA
CDR3: AWSGGKPNNEQF

V: TRBV11-2
J: TRBJ2-7
size: medium-sized
CDR3: ASSLYTYEQY

V: TRBV11-2
J: TRBJ1-2
size: once
CDR3: ASSSQGDYGYT

V: TRBV6-1
J: TRBJ1-2
size: few
CDR3: ASRDSTVCYT

V: TRBV28
J: TRBJ2-7
size: NA
CDR3: ANTVGTRSYEQY

V: TRBV6-1
J: TRBJ1-2
size: NA
CDR3: ASSTPGQANYGYT

V: TRBV28
J: TRBJ2-7
size: large
CDR3: ASTSHYEQY

V: TRBV27
J: TRBJ2-1
size: NA
CDR3: ASSNGNYNEQF

V: TRBV5-1
J: TRBJ2-5
size: medium-sized
CDR3: ARARRVGQETQY

V: TRBV4-2
J: TRBJ2-7
size: few
CDR3: ASGQDLGSSSNEQY

V: TRBV3-1
J: TRBJ2-3
size: NA
CDR3: ASSQSMRTPQY

V: TRBV20-1
J: TRBJ1-1
size: many
CDR3: SDIGGSKRTEAF

V: TRBV3-1
J: TRBJ2-1
size: many
CDR3: ASSPSSFPSDEQF

V: TRBV6-2/TRBV6-3
J: TRBJ2-1
size: medium-sized
CDR3: ASSRPYMAGGRYEQF

V: TRBV12-3/TRBV12-4
J: TRBJ1-2
size: few
CDR3: ASSRGAGYT

V: TRBV6-1
J: TRBJ2-7
size: few
CDR3: ASSEATRPSYEQY

V: TRBV3-1
J: TRBJ1-6
size: many
CDR3: ASSLRPPQAGGSPLH

V: TRBV6-1
J: TRBJ1-5
size: large
CDR3: ASSRPNQPQH

V: TRBV5-1
J: TRBJ2-1
size: NA
CDR3: ASRWGSGPHNEQF

V: TRBV9
J: TRBJ2-2
size: NA
CDR3: ASSPHEELF

V: TRBV19
J: TRBJ2-3
size: NA
CDR3: ASRRLAGSDTQY

V: TRBV7-8
J: TRBJ2-7
size: NA
CDR3: ASSLGPSGELY

V: TRBV19
J: TRBJ1-2
size: few
CDR3: ASSVQGNYGYT

V: TRBV6-1
J: TRBJ1-6
size: many
CDR3: ASSEADGLDSPLH

V: TRBV9
J: TRBJ2-5
size: NA
CDR3: ASSFTGLEGGETQY

V: TRBV5-6
J: TRBJ2-1
size: medium-sized
CDR3: ASKEQLAGNEQF

V: TRBV5-1
J: TRBJ1-1
size: medium-sized
CDR3: ASRIRDRGLGTEAF

V: TRBV19
J: TRBJ2-3
size: few
CDR3: ASSVGISTDTQY

V: TRBV28
J: TRBJ1-1
size: NA
CDR3: ASRVTGGGTEAF

V: TRBV28
J: TRBJ1-1
size: NA
CDR3: ASSFAGGQGANTEAF

V: TRBV19
J: TRBJ2-2
size: large
CDR3: ASSIEGQFFGELF

V: TRBV10-3
J: TRBJ2-2
size: NA
CDR3: AISRTSGNTGELF

V: TRBV20-1
J: TRBJ2-1
size: once
CDR3: SARDWRGSSYNEQF